One T cell receptor beta chain is described in this entry. The protocol was immunoSEQ multiplex PCR, while the TCRdb copy is restricted to in-frame clones and leaves out a portion. The table includes some 150,000 clones, 89% detected once. The source of the sample is a study of control samples from healthy donors and cancer patients. Sample: blood. The source is a man aged 25 to 45 in good health.

The CDR3 DNA is TGTGCCAGCAGCCTTCAGGACCAGGGCCATGAGCAGTTCTTC. As protein: CASSLQDQGHEQFF. The genes are TRBV9 and TRBJ2-1, with D possibly being TRBD1 (5 bases). The ends were cut back, 4 bases at V and 8 bases at J, with 16 bases in the middle. There are 14 residues in the CDR3. The germline V gene encodes CDR1 SGDLS and CDR2 YYNGEE.